The T cell receptor beta chain described here comes from a study of blood T cell repertoires in COVID-19. Looking at the study overall: Sites in the United States, Italy and Spain provided acute and convalescent COVID-19 samples.

Method: immunoSEQ multiplex PCR; TCRdb's copy keeps in-frame clones and lacks some. Among around 150,000 clones, 75% to 90% were seen once, and the ten largest hold approximately 5.1%. The germline V gene encodes CDR1 SGDLS and CDR2 YYNGEE. The ends lost 2 bases at V and 2 bases at J; junction bases unmatched: 3. The CDR3 runs 14 residues. This receptor was taken from a man in his 70s who had been exposed to COVID-19. The V gene is TRBV9, the J gene TRBJ1-2, with 7 bases aligning to TRBD1. Sequencing was done on a sample of PBMCs or T cells enriched from blood (not recorded which). CDR3: CASSVEQGNYGYTF. In nucleotides, the CDR3 is TGTGCCAGCAGCGTGGAACAGGGGAACTATGGCTACACCTTC.